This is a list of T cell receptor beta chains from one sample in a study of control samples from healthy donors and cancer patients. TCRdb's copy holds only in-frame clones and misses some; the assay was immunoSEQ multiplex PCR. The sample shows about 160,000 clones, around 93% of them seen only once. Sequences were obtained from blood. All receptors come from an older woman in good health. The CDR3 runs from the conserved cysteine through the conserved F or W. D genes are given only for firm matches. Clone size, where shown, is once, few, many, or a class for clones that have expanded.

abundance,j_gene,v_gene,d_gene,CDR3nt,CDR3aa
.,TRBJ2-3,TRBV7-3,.,TGTGCCAGCAGCTTAAATTCACACACAGATACGCAGTATTTT,CASSLNSHTDTQYF
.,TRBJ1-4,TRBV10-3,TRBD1,TGTGCCATCAGCCGGGGACAGAGAGACGAAAAACTGTTTTTT,CAISRGQRDEKLFF
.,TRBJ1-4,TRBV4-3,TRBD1,TGCGCCAGCAGCCAACCTGACAGGGCGAATGAAAAACTGTTTTTT,CASSQPDRANEKLFF
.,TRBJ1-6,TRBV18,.,TGTGCCAGCTCACCGGCCGGGGTTAATTCACCCCTCCACTTT,CASSPAGVNSPLHF
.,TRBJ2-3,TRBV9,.,TGTGCCAGCGGCGCAATAGCGGCTGCAGATACGCAGTATTTT,CASGAIAAADTQYF
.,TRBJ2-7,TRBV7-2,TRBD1,TGTGCCAGCAGCTTGGGACAGGGGGCCCTAACCTACGAGCAGTACTTC,CASSLGQGALTYEQYF
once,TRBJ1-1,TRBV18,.,TGTGCCAGCTCTTCACAGGGAGGGAACACTGAAGCTTTCTTT,CASSSQGGNTEAFF
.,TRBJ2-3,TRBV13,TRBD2,TGTGCCAGCAGCCCCCGGACTAGCGGGGGGGTGGAGGCGTTCACGCAGTATTTT,CASSPRTSGGVEAFTQYF
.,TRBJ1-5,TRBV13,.,TGTGCCAGCAGCTTAGGGGGCGGTCGGGAACAGCCCCAGCATTTT,CASSLGGGREQPQHF
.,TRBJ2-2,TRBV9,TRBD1,TGTGCCAGCAGCGTAGGACCCAGGGGGTATAACACCGGGGAGCTGTTTTTT,CASSVGPRGYNTGELFF
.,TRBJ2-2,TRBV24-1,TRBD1,TGTGCCACCAGTGGGGGGACAGCGAGCACCGGGGAGCTGTTTTTT,CATSGGTASTGELFF
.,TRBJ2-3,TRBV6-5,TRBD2,TGTGCCAGCAGTTACTCCCGGGGGGGTTCGGCAGATACGCAGTATTTT,CASSYSRGGSADTQYF
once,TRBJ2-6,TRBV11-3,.,TGTGCCAGCAGCTTCGCTGGGGCCAACGTCCTGACTTTC,CASSFAGANVLTF
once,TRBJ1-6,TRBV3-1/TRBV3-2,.,TGTGCCAGCAAACAGAGCTCCTATAATTCACCCCTCCACTTT,CASKQSSYNSPLHF
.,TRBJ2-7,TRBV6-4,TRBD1,TGTGCCAGCAGTGGAAGACAGGGTAACGAGCAGTACTTC,CASSGRQGNEQYF
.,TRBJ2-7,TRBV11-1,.,TGTGCCAGCAGCTTAGGTGGGTCTACCTACGAGCAGTACTTC,CASSLGGSTYEQYF
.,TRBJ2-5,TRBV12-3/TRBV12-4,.,TGTGCCAGCAGTTTACGGGGGGAGACCCAGTACTTC,CASSLRGETQYF
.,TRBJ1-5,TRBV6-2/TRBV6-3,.,TGTGCCAGCAGTTACTCGATTCAGCCCCAGCATTTT,CASSYSIQPQHF
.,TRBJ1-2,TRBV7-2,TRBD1,TGTGCCAGCAGCCCCTACGACAGGGGGCCTATTTATGGCTACACCTTC,CASSPYDRGPIYGYTF
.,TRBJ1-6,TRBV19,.,TGTGCCAGTAGTATAGGTCAGGATAATTCACCCCTCCACTTT,CASSIGQDNSPLHF
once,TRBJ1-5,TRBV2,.,TGTGCCAGCAGTGGGGAGTCCAATCAGCCCCAGCATTTT,CASSGESNQPQHF
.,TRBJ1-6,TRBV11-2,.,TGTGCCAGCAGCTTAGGGACTACGTCAATCGGCAATTCACCCCTCCACTTT,CASSLGTTSIGNSPLHF
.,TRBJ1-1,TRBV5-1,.,TGCGCCAGCAGCTCGGAGGGGGAAGCTTTCTTT,CASSSEGEAFF
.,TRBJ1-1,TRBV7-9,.,TGTGCCAGCAGCTTAGCTTTCGAGTACCGGGACTCCAGCCAGGCTTTCTTT,CASSLAFEYRDSSQAFF
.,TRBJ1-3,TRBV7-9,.,TGTGCCGATCGCAATAGGATCACTGGAAACACCATATATTTT,CADRNRITGNTIYF
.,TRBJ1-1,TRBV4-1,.,TGCGCCAGCAGCCGGCCGGTTAGTTACACTGAAGCTTTCTTT,CASSRPVSYTEAFF
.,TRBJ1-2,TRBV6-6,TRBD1,TGTGCCAGCAGTTACGGACAGGCACCTAACTATGGCTACACCTTC,CASSYGQAPNYGYTF
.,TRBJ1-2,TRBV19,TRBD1,TGTGCCAGTAGCCTAATAGGGACAGATAACTATGGCTACACCTTC,CASSLIGTDNYGYTF
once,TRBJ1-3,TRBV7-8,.,TGTGCCAGCAGCTTAGCGGGTTGGGGATCTGGAAACACCATATATTTT,CASSLAGWGSGNTIYF
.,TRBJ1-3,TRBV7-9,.,TGTGCCAGCAGCCTAGCGTCTGCGCAGCTTGGAAACACCATATATTTT,CASSLASAQLGNTIYF
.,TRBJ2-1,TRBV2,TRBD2,TGTGCCAGCATATTTCTTCTAGCGGGGGGATACAATGAGCAGTTCTTC,CASIFLLAGGYNEQFF
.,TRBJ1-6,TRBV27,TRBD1,TGTGCCAGCAGTTTGGACCCCGGGACAGGGGGCTTTAGCTCCTATAATTCACCCCTCCACTTT,CASSLDPGTGGFSSYNSPLHF
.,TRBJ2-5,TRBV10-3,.,TGTGCCATCAGTGAGGGACTACCCGGAGGGGAGACCCAGTACTTC,CAISEGLPGGETQYF
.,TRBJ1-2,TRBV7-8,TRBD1,TGTGCCAGCAGCTCATATACAGGGGGCGGGGATCAAGGCTACACCTTC,CASSSYTGGGDQGYTF
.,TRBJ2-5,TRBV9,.,TGTGCCAGCAGCCCCTCTATGGGGGGGCGGTCGCGAGAGACCCAGTACTTC,CASSPSMGGRSRETQYF
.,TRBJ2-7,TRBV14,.,TGTGCCAGCAGCTCCTTGGGGAGTTCGGCATCCTACGAGCAGTACTTC,CASSSLGSSASYEQYF
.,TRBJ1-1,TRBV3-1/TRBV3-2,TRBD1,TGTGCCAGCAGCCAAGAGACACAGGGGGCTAACACTGAAGCTTTCTTT,CASSQETQGANTEAFF
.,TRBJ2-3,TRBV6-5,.,TGTGCCAGCAGTTACGCCTTGGACTACCGCACAGATACGCAGTATTTT,CASSYALDYRTDTQYF
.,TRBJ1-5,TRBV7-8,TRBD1,TGTGCCAGCAGCTTCAGGACAGGCTCAAGGGGTCTCAATCAGCCCCAGCATTTT,CASSFRTGSRGLNQPQHF
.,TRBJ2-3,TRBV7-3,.,TGTGCCAGCAGCTTAAATCCGCTAGGAGATACGCAGTATTTT,CASSLNPLGDTQYF